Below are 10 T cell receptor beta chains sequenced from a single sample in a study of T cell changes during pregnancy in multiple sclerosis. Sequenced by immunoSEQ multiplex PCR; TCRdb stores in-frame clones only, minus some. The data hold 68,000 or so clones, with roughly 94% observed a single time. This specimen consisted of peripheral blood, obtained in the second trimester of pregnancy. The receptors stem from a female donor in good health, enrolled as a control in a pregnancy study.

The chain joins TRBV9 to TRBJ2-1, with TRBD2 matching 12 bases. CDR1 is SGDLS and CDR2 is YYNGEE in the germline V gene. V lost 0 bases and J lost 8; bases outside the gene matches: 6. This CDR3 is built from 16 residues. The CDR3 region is CASSVVTSGSPYEQFF. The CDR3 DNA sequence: TGTGCCAGCAGCGTAGTGACTAGCGGGAGTCCTTATGAGCAGTTCTTC.

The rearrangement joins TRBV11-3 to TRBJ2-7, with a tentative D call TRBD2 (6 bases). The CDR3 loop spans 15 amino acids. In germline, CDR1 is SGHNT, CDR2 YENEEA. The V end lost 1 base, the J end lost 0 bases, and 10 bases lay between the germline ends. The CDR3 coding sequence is TGTGCCAGCAGCTTAGGGGACTCATACTCCTACGAGCAGTACTTC. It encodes CASSLGDSYSYEQYF. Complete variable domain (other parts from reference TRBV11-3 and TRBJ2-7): EAGVVQSPRYKIIEKKQPVAFWCNPISGHNTLYWYLQNLGQGPELLIRYENEEAVDDSQLPKDRFSAERLKGVDSTLKIQPAELGDSAVYLCASSLGDSYSYEQYFGPGTRLTVT.

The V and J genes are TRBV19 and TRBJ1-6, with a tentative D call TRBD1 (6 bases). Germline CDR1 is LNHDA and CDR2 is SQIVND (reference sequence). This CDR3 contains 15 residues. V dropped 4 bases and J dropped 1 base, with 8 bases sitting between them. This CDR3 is CASSKGESYNSPLHF. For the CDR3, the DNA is TGTGCCAGTAGTAAGGGGGAATCCTATAATTCACCCCTCCACTTT. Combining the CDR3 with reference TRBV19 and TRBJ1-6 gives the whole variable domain DGGITQSPKYLFRKEGQNVTLSCEQNLNHDAMYWYRQDPGQGLRLIYYSQIVNDFQKGDIAEGYSVSREKKESFPLTVTSAQKNPTAFYLCASSKGESYNSPLHFGNGTRLTVT.

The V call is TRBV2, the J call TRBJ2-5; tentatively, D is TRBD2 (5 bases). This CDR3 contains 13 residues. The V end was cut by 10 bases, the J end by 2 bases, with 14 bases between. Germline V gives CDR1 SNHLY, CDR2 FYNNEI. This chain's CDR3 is CATEPPGQETQYF. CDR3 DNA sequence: TGTGCCACCGAGCCCCCGGGACAAGAGACCCAGTACTTC.

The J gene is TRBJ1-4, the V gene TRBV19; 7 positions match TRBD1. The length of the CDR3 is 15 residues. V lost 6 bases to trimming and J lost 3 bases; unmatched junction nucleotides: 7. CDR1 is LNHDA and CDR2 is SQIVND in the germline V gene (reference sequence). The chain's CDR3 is CASRRTGTANEKLFF. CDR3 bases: TGTGCCAGTAGGCGTACCGGGACAGCTAATGAAAAACTGTTTTTT.

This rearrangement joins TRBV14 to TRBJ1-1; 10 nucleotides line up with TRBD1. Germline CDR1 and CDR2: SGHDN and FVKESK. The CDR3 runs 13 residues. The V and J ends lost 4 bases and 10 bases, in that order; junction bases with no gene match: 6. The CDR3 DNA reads TGTGCCAGCAGCCCGCAAGGACAGGGGGTAGCTTTCTTT. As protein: CASSPQGQGVAFF. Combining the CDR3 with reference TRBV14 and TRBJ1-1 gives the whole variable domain EAGVTQFPSHSVIEKGQTVTLRCDPISGHDNLYWYRRVMGKEIKFLLHFVKESKQDESGMPNNRFLAERTGGTYSTLKVQPAELEDSGVYFCASSPQGQGVAFFGQGTRLTVV.

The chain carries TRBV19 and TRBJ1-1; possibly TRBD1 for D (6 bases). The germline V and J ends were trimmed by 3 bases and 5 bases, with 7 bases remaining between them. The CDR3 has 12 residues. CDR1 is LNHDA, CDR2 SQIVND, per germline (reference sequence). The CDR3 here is CASSIQGTEAFF. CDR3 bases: TGTGCCAGTAGTATCCAGGGGACTGAAGCTTTCTTT.

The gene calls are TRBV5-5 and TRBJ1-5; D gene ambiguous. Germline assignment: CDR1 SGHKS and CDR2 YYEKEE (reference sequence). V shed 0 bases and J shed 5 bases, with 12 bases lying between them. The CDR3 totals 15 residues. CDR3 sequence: CASSLAVDTYQPQHF. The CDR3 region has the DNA TGTGCCAGCAGCTTGGCCGTAGACACTTATCAGCCCCAGCATTTT.

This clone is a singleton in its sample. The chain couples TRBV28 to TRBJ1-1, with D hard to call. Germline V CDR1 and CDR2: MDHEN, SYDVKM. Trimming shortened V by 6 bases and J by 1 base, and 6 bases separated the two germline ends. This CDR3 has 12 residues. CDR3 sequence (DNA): TGTGCCAGCAGAACAGCGAACACTGAAGCTTTCTTT. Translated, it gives CASRTANTEAFF.

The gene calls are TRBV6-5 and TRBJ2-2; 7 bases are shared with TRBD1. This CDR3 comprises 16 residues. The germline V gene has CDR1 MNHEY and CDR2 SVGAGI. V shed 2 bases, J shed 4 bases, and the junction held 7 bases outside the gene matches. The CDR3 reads CASSYPGGDATGELFF. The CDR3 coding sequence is TGTGCCAGCAGTTACCCAGGGGGTGACGCCACCGGGGAGCTGTTTTTT.